The 22 T cell receptor beta chains given below trace back to one sample, sequenced in a study of blood T cell repertoires in COVID-19. Assay used: immunoSEQ multiplex PCR; TCRdb lists only in-frame clones, some missing. Of some 320,000 clones listed, over 75% were seen once; the top ten hold approximately 8%. Material for sequencing was peripheral blood. All receptors derive from a woman between 50 and 59 years old who had recovered from COVID-19.

The J gene is TRBJ2-7, the V gene TRBV6-2 or TRBV6-3, with D hard to call. This CDR3 spans 12 amino acids. Germline CDR1 MNHEY, CDR2 SVGEGT. V shed 3 bases and J shed 3 bases, with 6 bases lying between them. For the CDR3, the DNA is TGTGCCAGCAGTTATACGGTCTACGAGCAGTACTTC. This translates into CASSYTVYEQYF.

The chain is built from TRBV27 and TRBJ1-2; D is possibly TRBD1 (5 bases). The CDR3 spans 12 residues. V was cut by 5 bases and J by 8 bases, with 12 bases left in between. Germline lookup yields CDR1 MNHEY and CDR2 SMNVEV (reference sequence). The CDR3 coding sequence is TGTGCCAGCAGTACCCCAGGGCACGGCTACACCTTC. Protein sequence: CASSTPGHGYTF.

This rearrangement joins TRBV2 to TRBJ2-4; tentatively, D is TRBD1 (5 bases). The CDR3 extends over 11 amino acids. CDR1 is SNHLY and CDR2 is FYNNEI in the germline V gene. V lost 6 bases, J lost 9 bases, and 9 bases lay in between. The CDR3 spells CASRADIIQYF. The CDR3 DNA follows: TGTGCCAGCAGGGCGGACATCATTCAGTACTTC.

Of note for this clone: At one end, the junction sequence differs from germline, possibly due to a read error. The gene calls are TRBV9 and TRBJ2-4; 15 positions agree with TRBD2. The length of the CDR3 is 14 residues. Germline loops: CDR1 SGDLS, CDR2 YYNGEE. This CDR3 is CASSPGLAGGRINF. The CDR3 nucleotides read TGTGCCAGCAGCCCGGGACTAGCGGGGGGAAGGATAAACTTC.

The rearrangement joins TRBV29-1 to TRBJ2-2; TRBD1 matches 11 bases. CDR1 SQVTM and CDR2 ANQGSEA come from the germline V gene. CDR3 length: 14 amino acids. V trimming: 7 bases; J trimming: 5 bases; junction bases outside the gene matches: 6. The CDR3 DNA follows: TGCAGCGCCGGACAGGGGGCATCAACCGGGGAGCTGTTTTTT. Translating gives CSAGQGASTGELFF.

The chain links TRBV5-6 to TRBJ1-2; unclear D gene. The germline CDR1 and CDR2 sequences are SGHDT and YYEEEE. The germline V and J ends were trimmed by 1 base and 4 bases, with 8 bases remaining between them. The CDR3 contains 13 residues. The CDR3 DNA reads TGTGCCAGCAGCTTGCCGGTGAGCTATGGCTACACCTTC. Translated, it gives CASSLPVSYGYTF.

The chain links TRBV25-1 to TRBJ1-1; 9 nucleotides match TRBD1. The CDR3 loop spans 16 amino acids. The J segment lost 5 bases and the V segment lost 8 bases, leaving 15 bases of the junction unmatched. In germline, CDR1 is MGHDK, CDR2 SYGVNS. The CDR3 DNA reads TGTGCCAGCGCGAGTGTCACGGGACAGGGTACAACTGAAGCTTTCTTT. Encoded protein: CASASVTGQGTTEAFF.

V usage is TRBV25-1 and J usage is TRBJ2-7; D unresolved. This CDR3 is 13 amino acids long. The germline V gene has CDR1 MGHDK and CDR2 SYGVNS. V lost 2 bases and J lost 6, with 11 bases in between. The CDR3 nucleotides are TGTGCCAGCAGTGAAGAGGATTGGTCCGAGCAGTACTTC. This codes for CASSEEDWSEQYF.

The DNA for the CDR3 is TGTGCCAGCAGCCGGGCCGGGACAGGGAACACTGAAGCTTTCTTT. Residues: CASSRAGTGNTEAFF. The chain uses TRBV11-2 and TRBJ1-1; 8 bases match TRBD1. Per germline, CDR1 SGHAT and CDR2 FQNNGV. The ends lost 5 bases at V and 1 base at J; junction bases unmatched: 6. The CDR3 has 15 amino acids.

The CDR3 DNA sequence: TGTGCGGGGGGGAGGCCCTACGAGCAGTACTTC. It codes for CAGGRPYEQYF. V gene TRBV10-3 combines with J gene TRBJ2-7, with TRBD2 matching over 7 bases. Germline CDR1 is ENHRY and CDR2 is SYGVKD. The CDR3 totals 11 residues.

This clone was seen more than once but under ten times. V is TRBV7-9 and J is TRBJ2-1; maybe TRBD2 (6 bases). V was pared by 5 bases and J by 5 bases, with 16 bases between. In germline, CDR1 is SEHNR, CDR2 FQNEAQ (reference sequence). There are 15 residues in the CDR3. CDR3 in amino acids: CASSPDYITDNEQFF. The CDR3 bases are TGTGCCAGCAGCCCGGACTACATTACAGACAATGAGCAGTTCTTC.

The rearrangement joins TRBV20-1 to TRBJ2-5; D is perhaps TRBD1 (6 bases). Per germline, CDR1 DFQATT and CDR2 SNEGSKA (reference sequence). Between the trimmed V and J ends, which lost 3 bases and 6 bases, there was a span of 17 bases. This CDR3 comprises 14 residues. Written as DNA, the CDR3 is TGCAGTGCTAGTCTTCCCCAGGGGAGACAGACCCAGTACTTC. Translating gives CSASLPQGRQTQYF.

The chain couples TRBV29-1 to TRBJ2-3; TRBD1 is a possible D gene (6 bases). Trimming stripped 3 bases from V and 3 bases from J, with 22 bases between. Germline CDR1 SQVTM, CDR2 ANQGSEA. The CDR3 loop spans 17 amino acids. The chain's CDR3 is CSVECTEGEMGTDTQYF. CDR3 nucleotide sequence: TGCAGCGTTGAGTGCACCGAGGGGGAGATGGGGACAGATACGCAGTATTTT.

The chain carries TRBV7-9 and TRBJ1-2; 7 bases are a match to TRBD1. V trimming: 5 bases; J trimming: 8 bases; junction bases outside the gene matches: 8. CDR1 and CDR2 (germline): SEHNR, FQNEAQ (reference sequence). The CDR3 has 13 amino acids. In DNA form, the CDR3 reads TGTGCCAGCAGCCCGACAGGGCCTGGAGGCTACACCTTC. It translates to CASSPTGPGGYTF. The complete variable domain, with remaining parts taken from reference TRBV7-9 and TRBJ1-2, reads DTGVSQNPRHKITKRGQNVTFRCDPISEHNRLYWYRQTLGQGPEFLTYFQNEAQLEKSRLLSDRFSAERPKGSFSTLEIQRTEQGDSAMYLCASSPTGPGGYTFGSGTRLTVV.

This chain connects TRBV11-2 to TRBJ2-1; D ambiguous. Deletions cut 6 bases from V and 7 bases from J, with 10 bases between. From germline, CDR1 is SGHAT and CDR2 FQNNGV. The CDR3 contains 12 residues. CDR3: CASRSETNEQFF. The DNA of the CDR3 is TGTGCCAGCAGGTCCGAGACTAATGAGCAGTTCTTC.

The chain carries TRBV25-1 and TRBJ1-6; 7 positions match TRBD1. Germline V gene sequence: CDR1 MGHDK, CDR2 SYGVNS. V shed 0 bases and J 7 bases; nucleotides not matched to a gene: 6. The CDR3 has 16 residues. The CDR3 nucleotides are TGTGCCAGCAGTGAATATAAGGGACAGCCAAATTCACCCCTCCACTTT. Translation: CASSEYKGQPNSPLHF.

J is TRBJ2-1 and V is TRBV6-5, with 9 bases fitting TRBD2. Germline V lookup: CDR1 MNHEY, CDR2 SVGAGI. CDR3 length equals 16 residues. After removal of 0 bases from V and 6 bases from J, the junction contained 6 bases not matched to a gene. CDR3 nucleotide sequence: TGTGCCAGCAGTTACTCTACGCGGGGGGGCCTCAATGAGCAGTTCTTC. It encodes CASSYSTRGGLNEQFF.

This clone was observed at least ten times. The CDR3 loop is CATSDHSTGINQPQHF. The DNA of the CDR3 is TGTGCCACCAGTGATCACTCGACAGGGATAAATCAGCCCCAGCATTTT. The chain recombines TRBV24-1 with TRBJ1-5; 7 bases map to TRBD1. V dropped 3 bases and J dropped 4; count of bases not matched to a gene: 8. Germline CDR1 KGHDR, CDR2 SFDVKD. The CDR3 runs to 16 residues.

V gene TRBV28 combines with J gene TRBJ2-5; D is unresolved. CDR3 size: 13 residues. Deletions cut 6 bases from V and 0 bases from J, with 8 bases between. Germline V gene data show CDR1 as MDHEN and CDR2 as SYDVKM. The CDR3: CASRAGYQETQYF. As DNA, the CDR3 is TGTGCCAGCAGGGCAGGCTACCAAGAGACCCAGTACTTC.

This CDR3 is CASSASGTSYNEQFF. In DNA, the CDR3 is TGTGCCAGCAGCGCATCCGGGACATCCTACAATGAGCAGTTCTTC. V gene TRBV7-9 combines with J gene TRBJ2-1; possibly TRBD1 for D (6 bases). The CDR3 is 15 residues long. V was trimmed by 5 bases and J by 1 base, leaving 12 bases between them. Germline CDR1 and CDR2: SEHNR and FQNEAQ (reference sequence).

The J gene is TRBJ1-5, the V gene TRBV10-3; TRBD1 matches 8 bases. The V segment lost 3 bases and the J segment 6 bases; nucleotides outside the gene matches: 7. Germline V CDR1 and CDR2: ENHRY, SYGVKD. The CDR3 has 15 residues. CDR3 region: CAISDQDRVIQPQHF. CDR3 DNA sequence: TGTGCCATCAGTGACCAGGACAGGGTTATTCAGCCCCAGCATTTT.

Regarding this clone: At one end, the junction sequence differs from germline, possibly due to a read error. V is TRBV19 and J is TRBJ1-1; 11 nucleotides line up with TRBD1. Per germline, CDR1 LNHDA and CDR2 SQIVND (reference sequence). CDR3 length: 12 amino acids. CDR3 nucleotides: TGTGCCAGTAGCGGACAGGGGGCTGATGCTTTCTTT. Its protein product is CASSGQGADAFF.